Shown below are 21 T cell receptor beta chains from a single sample sequenced in a study of blood T cell repertoires in COVID-19. The assay was immunoSEQ multiplex PCR, and TCRdb's table has in-frame clones only and misses some. The sample has approximately 260,000 clones, nearly 90% seen once. Sequenced sample: peripheral blood. The receptor source for this set is a middle-aged woman who had recovered from COVID-19.

This chain links TRBV13 with TRBJ2-2; TRBD2 aligns across 14 bases. Germline lookup yields CDR1 PRHDT and CDR2 FYEKMQ (reference sequence). J lost 1 base, V lost 2 bases, and 6 bases had no gene match. There are 19 residues in the CDR3. The CDR3 DNA follows: TGTGCCAGCAGCTTACGGGGACTAGCGGGAGAATGGAACACCGGGGAGCTGTTTTTT. The encoded protein is CASSLRGLAGEWNTGELFF.

The chain carries TRBV5-4 and TRBJ2-1; TRBD1 is a possible D gene (6 bases). Looked up from germline, CDR1 is SGHNT and CDR2 is YYREEE (reference sequence). The CDR3 length is 17 residues. The ends were cut back, 2 bases at V and 7 bases at J, with 22 bases in the middle. This chain's CDR3 is CASSFTFGTLGPNEQFF. In DNA form, the CDR3 reads TGTGCCAGCAGCTTCACTTTCGGGACATTAGGGCCAAATGAGCAGTTCTTC.

The count of this clone is one. This chain links TRBV7-2 with TRBJ1-5; TRBD1 aligns across 7 bases. Germline lookup yields CDR1 SGHTA and CDR2 FQGNSA. This CDR3 spans 15 amino acids. The V segment lost 4 bases and the J segment 3 bases; nucleotides outside the gene matches: 6. CDR3 in DNA: TGTGCCAGCAGCTCCAAGACAGGGAACAATCAGCCCCAGCATTTT. Its translation: CASSSKTGNNQPQHF.

This chain joins TRBV27 and TRBJ2-2; 12 bases match TRBD2. The CDR3 extends over 17 amino acids. Germline V lookup: CDR1 MNHEY, CDR2 SMNVEV (reference sequence). The ends lost 6 bases at V and 4 bases at J; junction bases unmatched: 9. The CDR3, as DNA: TGTGCCAGCAGAAGGGCTAGCGGGGGGGTCGGCACCGGGGAGCTGTTTTTT. Translated, it gives CASRRASGGVGTGELFF.

V gene TRBV18 combines with J gene TRBJ2-7; 9 bases align to TRBD1. Germline lookup yields CDR1 KGHSH and CDR2 LQKENI. V gave up 4 bases and J gave up 5 bases; unmatched junction bases: 6. The CDR3 is made up of 14 amino acids. CDR3 residues: CASSLDRGGDEQYF. CDR3 DNA sequence: TGTGCCAGCTCACTGGACAGGGGAGGCGACGAGCAGTACTTC. Supplemented by reference TRBV18 and TRBJ2-7, the full variable domain reads NAGVMQNPRHLVRRRGQEARLRCSPMKGHSHVYWYRQLPEEGLKFMVYLQKENIIDESGMPKERFSAEFPKEGPSILRIQQVVRGDSAAYFCASSLDRGGDEQYFGPGTRLTVT.

As concerns this clone: One junction end does not reproduce the germline sequence, and a read error may be involved. This rearrangement joins TRBV12-3 or TRBV12-4 to TRBJ2-1; 8 nucleotides match TRBD2. The CDR3 is 12 amino acids. The CDR3 reads CAVSGAHNEQFF. CDR3 DNA: TGCGCCGTTAGCGGGGCTCACAATGAGCAGTTCTTC.

V and J are TRBV28 and TRBJ2-1; D gene uncertain. V dropped 4 bases and J dropped 12 bases, with 7 bases sitting between them. Looked up from germline, CDR1 is MDHEN and CDR2 is SYDVKM. The CDR3 extends over 10 amino acids. The CDR3: CASSSGPQFF. The CDR3 region has the DNA TGTGCCAGCAGTTCTGGGCCGCAGTTCTTC.

The chain links TRBV2 to TRBJ2-3, with a tentative D call TRBD1 (5 bases). The length of the CDR3 is 14 residues. V lost 1 base, J lost 5 bases, and 10 bases lay in between. Germline V CDR1 and CDR2: SNHLY, FYNNEI. The CDR3 spells CASSEVPQGDTQYF. The CDR3 region has the DNA TGTGCCAGCAGTGAAGTACCTCAGGGAGATACGCAGTATTTT.

The chain uses TRBV19 and TRBJ1-5, with TRBD1 identical over 8 bases. Looked up from germline, CDR1 is LNHDA and CDR2 is SQIVND (reference sequence). The CDR3 sequence is 16 residues long. Losses at the gene ends were 7 bases for V and 4 bases for J; bases not matched to a gene: 12. The CDR3 DNA reads TGTGCCAGTAATCCCGGACAGGGACGCCTTAATCAGCCCCAGCATTTT. Amino acids: CASNPGQGRLNQPQHF. Filled out from reference TRBV19 and TRBJ1-5, the complete variable domain reads DGGITQSPKYLFRKEGQNVTLSCEQNLNHDAMYWYRQDPGQGLRLIYYSQIVNDFQKGDIAEGYSVSREKKESFPLTVTSAQKNPTAFYLCASNPGQGRLNQPQHFGDGTRLSIL.

The chain has TRBV28 and TRBJ2-7; 8 nucleotides match TRBD2. After removal of 7 bases from V and 7 bases from J, the junction contained 12 bases not matched to a gene. CDR3 length: 14 amino acids. Germline V gene sequence: CDR1 MDHEN, CDR2 SYDVKM. Here the CDR3 reads CASTLAGGWREQYF. CDR3 nucleotides: TGTGCCAGCACACTCGCGGGGGGATGGAGGGAGCAGTACTTC.

V gene TRBV4-1 combines with J gene TRBJ1-5, with 8 bases matching TRBD1. Germline CDR1 and CDR2: MGHRA and YSYEKL. Unmatched junction bases numbered 6, after V lost 0 bases and J lost 5 bases. The CDR3 totals 16 residues. The CDR3 DNA follows: TGCGCCAGCAGCCAAGATTCGGACAGGGTCTATCAGCCCCAGCATTTT. Its protein product is CASSQDSDRVYQPQHF.

This clone has more than one count but fewer than ten. The genes are TRBV7-9 and TRBJ1-4; possible D gene TRBD1, 6 bases. This CDR3 spans 14 amino acids. Germline CDR1 and CDR2: SEHNR and FQNEAQ (reference sequence). V gave up 5 bases and J gave up 7 bases, with 14 bases separating them. This chain's CDR3 is CASSPRGAAEKLFF. CDR3 coding DNA: TGTGCCAGCAGCCCGCGGGGGGCGGCTGAAAAACTGTTTTTT.

The V call is TRBV5-1, the J call TRBJ2-5, with D possibly matching TRBD2 (6 bases). The CDR3 spans 14 residues. The V end lost 1 base, the J end lost 5 bases, and 12 bases lay between the germline ends. Germline V lookup: CDR1 SGHRS, CDR2 YFSETQ. The CDR3 sequence is CASSLISGEETQYF. In DNA, the CDR3 is TGCGCCAGCAGCTTGATTAGCGGAGAGGAGACCCAGTACTTC.

This chain's CDR3 is CASSLIAGGPQETQYF. DNA of the CDR3: TGTGCCAGCAGCTTAATAGCGGGAGGGCCGCAGGAGACCCAGTACTTC. This chain uses TRBV11-3 with TRBJ2-5; 11 bases line up with TRBD2. The CDR3 consists of 16 residues. The trim removed 2 bases at V and 5 bases at J, leaving 7 bases unmatched. The germline CDR1 and CDR2 sequences are SGHNT and YENEEA. The variable domain in full, with the rest retrieved from reference TRBV11-3 and TRBJ2-5, is EAGVVQSPRYKIIEKKQPVAFWCNPISGHNTLYWYLQNLGQGPELLIRYENEEAVDDSQLPKDRFSAERLKGVDSTLKIQPAELGDSAVYLCASSLIAGGPQETQYFGPGTRLLVL.

The genes are TRBV9 and TRBJ2-2; D may be TRBD1 (6 bases). Germline V gives CDR1 SGDLS, CDR2 YYNGEE. There are 16 residues in the CDR3. Trimming took 4 bases from V and 6 from J, leaving 19 bases between them. CDR3 bases: TGTGCCAGCAGCTCCAGGGGAGCCGCACTCGCCGGGGAGCTGTTTTTT. Translation gives CASSSRGAALAGELFF.

This clone was found a few times. This chain links TRBV9 with TRBJ2-1; D unresolved. Germline assignment: CDR1 SGDLS and CDR2 YYNGEE. V was shortened by 4 bases and J by 8 bases, with 7 bases between the two germline ends. The CDR3 sequence is 11 residues long. CDR3 sequence (DNA): TGTGCCAGCAGCCCAGGTTATGAGCAGTTCTTC. This codes for CASSPGYEQFF. The full variable domain, its missing parts supplied by reference TRBV9 and TRBJ2-1, is DSGVTQTPKHLITATGQRVTLRCSPRSGDLSVYWYQQSLDQGLQFLIQYYNGEERAKGNILERFSAQQFPDLHSELNLSSLELGDSALYFCASSPGYEQFFGPGTRLTVL.

The chain links TRBV6-2 or TRBV6-3 to TRBJ2-7, with 14 bases that match TRBD2. The germline V gene has CDR1 MNHEY and CDR2 SVGEGT. Unmatched junction bases numbered 2, after V lost 6 bases and J lost 4 bases. There are 14 residues in the CDR3. This chain's CDR3 is CASSRLAGGYEQYF. DNA of the CDR3: TGTGCCAGCAGCCGACTAGCGGGGGGGTACGAGCAGTACTTC.

This clone was counted a single time. The chain uses TRBV5-6 and TRBJ1-2; D perhaps matches TRBD1 (6 bases). The V end was cut by 2 bases, the J end by 7 bases, with 12 bases between. The CDR3 runs to 13 residues. Germline values: CDR1 SGHDT, CDR2 YYEEEE. CDR3 residues: CASSFTGYSGYTF. The CDR3 DNA follows: TGTGCCAGCAGCTTTACAGGGTATAGTGGCTACACCTTC.

The chain recombines TRBV3-1 (or the pseudogene TRBV3-2) with TRBJ1-2, with 7 bases fitting TRBD1. The CDR3 extends over 13 amino acids. The J segment lost 6 bases and the V segment lost 1 base, leaving 2 bases of the junction unmatched. Germline CDR1 LGHDT, CDR2 YNNKEL (reference sequence). The CDR3 sequence is CASSQGTGDGYTF. As DNA, the CDR3 is TGTGCCAGCAGCCAAGGTACAGGGGATGGCTACACCTTC.

The chain links TRBV28 to TRBJ2-5, with D maybe TRBD2 (5 bases). The CDR3 runs to 12 residues. V gave up 8 bases and J gave up 8 bases, with 15 bases separating them. The germline gives CDR1 MDHEN, CDR2 SYDVKM. CDR3 residues: CASRVGGGTQYF. CDR3 nucleotide sequence: TGTGCCAGCCGAGTTGGAGGAGGAACCCAGTACTTC. Full variable domain (outside the CDR3, taken from reference TRBV28 and TRBJ2-5): DVKVTQSSRYLVKRTGEKVFLECVQDMDHENMFWYRQDPGLGLRLIYFSYDVKMKEKGDIPEGYSVSREKKERFSLILESASTNQTSMYLCASRVGGGTQYFGPGTRLLVL.

The V call is TRBV27, the J call TRBJ1-1, with TRBD1 as a possible D gene (5 bases). Trimming stripped 5 bases from V and 0 bases from J, with 13 bases between. The CDR3 has 15 amino acids. CDR1 and CDR2 from the germline V gene are MNHEY and SMNVEV (reference sequence). Here the CDR3 DNA reads TGTGCCAGCAGTCCCCGGGACTCTATGAACACTGAAGCTTTCTTT. This codes for CASSPRDSMNTEAFF.